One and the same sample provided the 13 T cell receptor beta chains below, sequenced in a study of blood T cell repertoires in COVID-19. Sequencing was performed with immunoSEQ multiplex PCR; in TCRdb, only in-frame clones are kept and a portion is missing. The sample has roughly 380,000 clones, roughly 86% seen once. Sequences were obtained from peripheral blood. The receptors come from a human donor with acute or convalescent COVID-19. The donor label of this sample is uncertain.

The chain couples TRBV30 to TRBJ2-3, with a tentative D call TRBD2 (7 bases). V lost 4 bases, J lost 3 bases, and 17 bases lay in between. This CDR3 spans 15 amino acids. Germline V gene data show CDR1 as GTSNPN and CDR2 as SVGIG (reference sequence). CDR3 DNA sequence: TGTGCCTGGAAGCCGCGGGGGCTAAGGACAGATACGCAGTATTTT. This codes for CAWKPRGLRTDTQYF.

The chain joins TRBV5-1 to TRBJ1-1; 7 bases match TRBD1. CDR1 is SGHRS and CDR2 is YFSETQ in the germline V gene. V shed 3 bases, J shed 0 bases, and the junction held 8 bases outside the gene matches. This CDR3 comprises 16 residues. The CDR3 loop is CASSSRDSLMNTEAFF. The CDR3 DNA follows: TGCGCCAGCAGCTCCCGGGACAGTCTCATGAACACTGAAGCTTTCTTT.

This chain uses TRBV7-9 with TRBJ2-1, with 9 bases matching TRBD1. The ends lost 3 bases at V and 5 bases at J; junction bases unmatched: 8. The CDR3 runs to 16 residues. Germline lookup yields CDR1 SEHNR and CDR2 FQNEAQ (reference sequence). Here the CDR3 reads CASSFKQGTGNNEQFF. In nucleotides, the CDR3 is TGTGCCAGCAGCTTCAAGCAAGGGACAGGGAACAATGAGCAGTTCTTC.

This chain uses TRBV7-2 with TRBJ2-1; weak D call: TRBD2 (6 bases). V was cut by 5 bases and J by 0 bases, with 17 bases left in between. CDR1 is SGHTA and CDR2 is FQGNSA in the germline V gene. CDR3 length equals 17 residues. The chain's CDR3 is CASSPLPRGISYNEQFF. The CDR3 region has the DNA TGTGCCAGCAGCCCTCTTCCCCGCGGGATCTCCTACAATGAGCAGTTCTTC.

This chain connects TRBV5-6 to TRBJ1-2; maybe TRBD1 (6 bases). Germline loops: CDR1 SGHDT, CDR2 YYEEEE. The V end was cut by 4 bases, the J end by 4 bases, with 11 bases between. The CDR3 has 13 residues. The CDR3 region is CASSRDIVYGYTF. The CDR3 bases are TGTGCCAGCAGCCGGGACATCGTCTATGGCTACACCTTC.

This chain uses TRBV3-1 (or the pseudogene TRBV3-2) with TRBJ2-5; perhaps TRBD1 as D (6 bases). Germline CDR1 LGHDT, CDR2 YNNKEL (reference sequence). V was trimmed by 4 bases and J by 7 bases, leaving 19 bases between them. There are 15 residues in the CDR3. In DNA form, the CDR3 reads TGTGCCAGCAGCCCCCCAAGACAGGAGCAGAGGACCCAGTACTTC. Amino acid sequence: CASSPPRQEQRTQYF.

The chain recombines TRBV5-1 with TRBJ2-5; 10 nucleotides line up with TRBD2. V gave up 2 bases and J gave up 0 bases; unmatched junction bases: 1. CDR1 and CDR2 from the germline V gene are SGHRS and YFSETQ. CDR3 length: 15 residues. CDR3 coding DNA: TGCGCCAGCAGCTTTAGCGGGGGGTACCAAGAGACCCAGTACTTC. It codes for CASSFSGGYQETQYF.

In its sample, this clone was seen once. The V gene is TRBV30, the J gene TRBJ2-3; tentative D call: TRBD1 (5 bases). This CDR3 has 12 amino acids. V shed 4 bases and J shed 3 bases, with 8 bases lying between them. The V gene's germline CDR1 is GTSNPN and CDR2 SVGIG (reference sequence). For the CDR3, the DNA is TGTGCCTGGACGAAGGGGACAGATACGCAGTATTTT. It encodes CAWTKGTDTQYF.

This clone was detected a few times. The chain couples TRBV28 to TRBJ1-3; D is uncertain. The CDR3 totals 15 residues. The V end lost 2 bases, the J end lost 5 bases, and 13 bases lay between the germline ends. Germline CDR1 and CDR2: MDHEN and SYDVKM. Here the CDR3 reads CASSLRTDLRNTIYF. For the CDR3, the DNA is TGTGCCAGCAGTTTAAGGACTGACCTGAGAAACACCATATATTTT.

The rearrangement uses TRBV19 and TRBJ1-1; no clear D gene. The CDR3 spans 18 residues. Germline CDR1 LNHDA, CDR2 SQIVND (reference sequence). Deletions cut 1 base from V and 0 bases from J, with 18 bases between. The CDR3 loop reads CASSIAGLTTGLNTEAFF. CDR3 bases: TGTGCCAGTAGTATAGCCGGGTTAACAACCGGATTGAACACTGAAGCTTTCTTT.

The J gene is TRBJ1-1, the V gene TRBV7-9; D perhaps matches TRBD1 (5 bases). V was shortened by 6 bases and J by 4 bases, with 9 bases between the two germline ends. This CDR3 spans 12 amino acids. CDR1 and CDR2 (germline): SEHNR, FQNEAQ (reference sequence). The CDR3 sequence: CASRGGVTEAFF. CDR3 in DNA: TGTGCCAGCAGGGGAGGGGTCACTGAAGCTTTCTTT.

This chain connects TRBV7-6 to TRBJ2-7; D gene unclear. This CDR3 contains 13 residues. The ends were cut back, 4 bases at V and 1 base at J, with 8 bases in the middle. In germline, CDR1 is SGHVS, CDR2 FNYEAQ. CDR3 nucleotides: TGTGCCAGCAGCTCCCCTCCTTCCTACGAGCAGTACTTC. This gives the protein CASSSPPSYEQYF.

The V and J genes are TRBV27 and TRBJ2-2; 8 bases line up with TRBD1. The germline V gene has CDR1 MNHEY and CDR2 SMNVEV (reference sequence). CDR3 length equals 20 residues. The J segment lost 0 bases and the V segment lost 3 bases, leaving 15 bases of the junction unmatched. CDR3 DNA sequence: TGTGCCAGCAGTTTTAGGGGACAGGTGGCGAGGTTCGCGAACACCGGGGAGCTGTTTTTT. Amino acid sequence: CASSFRGQVARFANTGELFF.